This TCR beta chain originates from a study of T cells after yellow fever vaccination. TCRdb independently ran MiXCR on the 5' RACE reads; one entry per CDR3 protein. This sample has more than 300,000 distinct CDR3 sequences, with about 10% found just once. On this clonotype: Its matching antigen is unknown.

V lost 5 bases, J lost 0 bases, and 8 bases stayed unmatched. The CDR3 is 16 amino acids. Findings and limits, study-wide: In FACS-sorted repertoires, abundant clonotypes from the bulk population could appear as contaminants. Subsequent to the booster, the majority of primary-vaccination clones reappeared (96% CD4, 70% to 90% CD8).

V is TRBV12-3 or TRBV12-4 and J is TRBJ2-3; 7 bases map to TRBD2. Sequenced here: CD4+ T cells sorted from PBMCs, sampled 45 days after the yellow fever booster vaccination. The clonotype was recovered from a man aged 18 to 35 who received the YFV17D yellow fever vaccine. The CDR3 coding sequence is TGTGCCAGCAGTGTGACACTAGCGACTAGCACAGATACGCAGTATTTT. Its translation: CASSVTLATSTDTQYF.